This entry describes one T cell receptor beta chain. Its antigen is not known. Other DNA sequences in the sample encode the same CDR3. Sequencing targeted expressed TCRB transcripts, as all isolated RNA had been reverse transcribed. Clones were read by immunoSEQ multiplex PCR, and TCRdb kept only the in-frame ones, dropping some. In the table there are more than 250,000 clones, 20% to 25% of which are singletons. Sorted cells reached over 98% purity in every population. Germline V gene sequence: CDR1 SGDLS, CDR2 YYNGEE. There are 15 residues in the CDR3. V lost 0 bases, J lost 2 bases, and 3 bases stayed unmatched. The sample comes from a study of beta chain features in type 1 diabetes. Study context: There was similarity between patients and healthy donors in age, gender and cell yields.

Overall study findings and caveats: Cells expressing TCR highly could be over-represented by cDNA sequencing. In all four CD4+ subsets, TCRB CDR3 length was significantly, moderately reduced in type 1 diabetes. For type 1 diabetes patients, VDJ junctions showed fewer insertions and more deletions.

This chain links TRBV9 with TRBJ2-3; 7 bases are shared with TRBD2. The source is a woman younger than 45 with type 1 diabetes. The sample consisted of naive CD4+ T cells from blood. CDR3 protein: CASSVAGLNTDTQYF. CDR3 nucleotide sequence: TGTGCCAGCAGCGTAGCGGGACTAAACACAGATACGCAGTATTTT.